A single sample is the source of the 19 T cell receptor beta chains below, sequenced in a study of early T cells in non-severe SARS-CoV-2 infection. Via MiXCR, TCRdb re-called the 5' RACE reads, giving one row per CDR3 protein. The sample includes over 50,000 distinct CDR3 sequences, around 12% of them seen just once. The sample was whole blood. Receptor source: an adult who was a healthcare worker with PCR-confirmed SARS-CoV-2 infection or an uninfected control (not recorded which).

The chain recombines TRBV24-1 with TRBJ2-1; TRBD1 might be the D (6 bases). This CDR3 comprises 15 residues. V gave up 0 bases and J gave up 5 bases, with 10 bases separating them. Germline CDR1 KGHDR, CDR2 SFDVKD. CDR3 amino acids: CATSDLGQNNNEQFF. The CDR3 coding sequence is TGTGCCACCAGTGATTTGGGACAGAATAACAATGAGCAGTTCTTC.

This clonotype ranks as medium-sized. V usage is TRBV29-1 and J usage is TRBJ2-7, with D perhaps given as TRBD1 or TRBD2 (7 bases each). The CDR3 length is 14 residues. Trimming stripped 4 bases from V and 1 base from J, with 14 bases between. CDR1 is SQVTM and CDR2 is ANQGSEA in the germline V gene. The CDR3 DNA sequence: TGCAGCGTTGGGGGAGGGACAGTGTCCTACGAGCAGTACTTC. Its protein product is CSVGGGTVSYEQYF.

This clonotype has a handful of counts. The CDR3 loop reads CASSQGGPTEAFF. In nucleotides, the CDR3 is TGTGCCAGCAGCCAAGGGGGGCCCACTGAAGCTTTCTTT. This chain connects TRBV27 to TRBJ1-1; D perhaps matches TRBD1 (6 bases). Trimming pared 6 bases from V and 4 bases from J, leaving 12 bases between. This CDR3 has 13 amino acids. Germline CDR1 and CDR2: MNHEY and SMNVEV (reference sequence).

This clonotype occurred many times. J is TRBJ2-1 and V is TRBV5-1; D not resolved. Trimming took off 0 bases at V and 10 bases at J, with 11 bases between the two ends. The CDR3 spans 13 residues. Germline V gene lookup returns CDR1 SGHRS and CDR2 YFSETQ. This CDR3 is CASSLVRASEQFF. The CDR3 DNA reads TGCGCCAGCAGCTTGGTGAGAGCTTCGGAGCAGTTCTTC.

This clonotype was seen at least ten times. J is TRBJ1-6 and V is TRBV6-4, with D unresolved. Trimming stripped 4 bases from V and 9 bases from J, with 10 bases between. The CDR3 loop spans 13 amino acids. Germline CDR1 reads MRHNA; CDR2 reads SNTAGT. CDR3 coding DNA: TGTGCCAGCAGTGTCGAAGAAGGTTCACCCCTCCACTTT. This sequence encodes CASSVEEGSPLHF.

This clonotype was recorded many times. The chain uses TRBV7-8 and TRBJ2-7, with 7 bases lining up with TRBD1. CDR3 length: 14 amino acids. Germline-derived CDR1 and CDR2 are SGHVS and FQNEAQ. Losses at the gene ends were 0 bases for V and 6 bases for J; bases not matched to a gene: 5. CDR3 DNA sequence: TGTGCCAGCAGCTTAGCAGGACAGGCGGCCGAGCAGTACTTC. This translates into CASSLAGQAAEQYF. Combining the CDR3 with reference TRBV7-8 and TRBJ2-7 gives the whole variable domain GAGVSQSPRYKVAKRGQDVALRCDPISGHVSLFWYQQALGQGPEFLTYFQNEAQLDKSGLPSDRFFAERPEGSVSTLKIQRTQQEDSAVYLCASSLAGQAAEQYFGPGTRLTVT.

This clonotype was counted only a few times. The genes are TRBV19 and TRBJ2-7, with 11 bases that match TRBD2. This CDR3 is built from 15 residues. CDR1 and CDR2 from the germline V gene are LNHDA and SQIVND (reference sequence). Germline trimming cut 2 bases from V and 6 bases from J; bases unmatched to any gene: 6. DNA for the CDR3: TGTGCCAGTAGTATACTAGCGGGGGGCCCTTCCGAGCAGTACTTC. Its translation is CASSILAGGPSEQYF.

For the CDR3, the DNA is TGTGCCAGCAGTTACGAGGCGACCGGGGAGCTGTTTTTT. It specifies CASSYEATGELFF. V usage is TRBV6-5 and J usage is TRBJ2-2; D remains ambiguous. The CDR3 has 13 residues. V lost 2 bases and J lost 5, with 6 bases in between. Germline values: CDR1 MNHEY, CDR2 SVGAGI.

This clonotype was observed a handful of times. V is TRBV7-9 and J is TRBJ2-2, with 9 bases aligning to TRBD1. After removal of 6 bases from V and 4 bases from J, the junction contained 3 bases not matched to a gene. The CDR3 is made up of 14 amino acids. Germline V lookup: CDR1 SEHNR, CDR2 FQNEAQ (reference sequence). CDR3 nucleotide sequence: TGTGCCAGCAGACTGGGACAGGGCACCGGGGAGCTGTTTTTT. Its translation is CASRLGQGTGELFF.

This chain uses TRBV15 with TRBJ1-6, with 9 nucleotides matching TRBD1. Looked up from germline, CDR1 is LNHNV and CDR2 is YYDKDF (reference sequence). V shed 2 bases, J shed 8 bases, and the junction held 7 bases outside the gene matches. CDR3 length equals 16 residues. The CDR3 DNA reads as TGTGCCACCAGCAGACGGGACAGGGAAAGGGATTCACCCCTCCACTTT. Amino acid sequence: CATSRRDRERDSPLHF.

The sample holds a few counts of this clonotype. In nucleotides, the CDR3 is TGCGCCAGCAGCTTGGTGGGGGCCTCTTACAATGAGCAGTTCTTC. This translates into CASSLVGASYNEQFF. The chain recombines TRBV5-1 with TRBJ2-1, with D tentatively TRBD1 (6 bases). V lost 0 bases and J 4 bases, leaving 11 bases between the germline ends. The CDR3 runs to 15 residues. The germline gives CDR1 SGHRS, CDR2 YFSETQ.

This clonotype was recorded a few times. This chain links TRBV24-1 with TRBJ2-5, with 9 positions matching TRBD1. With V trimmed by 5 bases and J by 4 bases, 7 bases remained unmatched. Germline V gene sequence: CDR1 KGHDR, CDR2 SFDVKD. There are 15 residues in the CDR3. CDR3 DNA sequence: TGTGCCACCAGTGCTGACAGGGGGTACACAGAGACCCAGTACTTC. Protein: CATSADRGYTETQYF.

Turning to this clonotype: One base away lies a much larger clone, so this may be a sequencing read error. CDR3 nucleotide sequence: TGCAGCGTTGAAGAGGGGTCGCGAATAACTGAAGCTTTCTTT. Encoded protein: CSVEEGSRITEAFF. This chain links TRBV29-1 with TRBJ1-1; no firm D call. V was clipped by 0 bases and J by 5 bases, with 13 bases between them. Looked up from germline, CDR1 is SQVTM and CDR2 is ANQGSEA. This CDR3 is 14 amino acids long.

The J gene is TRBJ2-7, the V gene TRBV27; D gene uncertain. The CDR3 length is 11 residues. From germline, CDR1 is MNHEY and CDR2 SMNVEV (reference sequence). V shed 11 bases and J shed 2 bases, with 10 bases lying between them. This CDR3 reads CAWTEAYEQYF. The CDR3 DNA is TGTGCCTGGACGGAAGCCTACGAGCAGTACTTC.

The table lists this clonotype with many counts. The chain joins TRBV20-1 to TRBJ2-3; TRBD1 might be the D (5 bases). Trimming shortened V by 3 bases and J by 0 bases, and 13 bases separated the two germline ends. CDR1 and CDR2 (germline): DFQATT, SNEGSKA (reference sequence). This CDR3 region has 15 residues. The CDR3 here is CSASERKGSTDTQYF. The CDR3 region has the DNA TGCAGTGCTAGTGAGAGGAAGGGGAGCACAGATACGCAGTATTTT.

In its sample, this clonotype was seen many times. The chain combines TRBV5-1 with TRBJ2-3; the D gene is possibly TRBD1 (6 bases). The CDR3 spans 14 residues. The V gene lost 4 bases and the J gene lost 0 bases, with 9 bases spanning the gap. Germline CDR1 is SGHRS and CDR2 is YFSETQ. For the CDR3, the DNA is TGCGCCAGCAGCCATGGACAGAGCACAGATACGCAGTATTTT. It yields the protein CASSHGQSTDTQYF.

This chain joins TRBV20-1 and TRBJ2-7, with D unresolved. Germline CDR1 and CDR2: DFQATT and SNEGSKA (reference sequence). The V gene lost 0 bases and the J gene lost 6 bases, with 15 bases spanning the gap. The CDR3 covers 14 residues. As DNA, the CDR3 is TGCAGTGCTAGAGATCTTAGGTCTCGCATCGAGCAGTACTTC. Its protein is CSARDLRSRIEQYF.

The rearrangement uses TRBV5-5 and TRBJ2-2; D is unclear. The V gene's germline CDR1 is SGHKS and CDR2 YYEKEE (reference sequence). The CDR3 totals 13 residues. V was pared by 2 bases and J by 3 bases, with 5 bases between. CDR3 DNA: TGTGCCAGCAGCTTACGGTACACCGGGGAGCTGTTTTTT. It is translated as CASSLRYTGELFF.

This clonotype was counted many times. The chain carries TRBV10-3 and TRBJ1-5; D may be TRBD1 (5 bases). The CDR3 extends over 17 amino acids. V was cut by 1 base and J by 0 bases, with 13 bases left in between. Germline CDR1 ENHRY, CDR2 SYGVKD. The CDR3 sequence is CAISEWDGYNSNQPQHF. In DNA form, the CDR3 reads TGTGCCATCAGTGAGTGGGACGGATACAATAGCAATCAGCCCCAGCATTTT.